These T cell receptor beta chains were read from a single sample in a study of shared clonotypes between healthy human individuals. Profiling relied on immunoSEQ multiplex PCR, and the TCRdb table lists in-frame clones only, not all of them. There are some 650,000 clones in the sample; more than 95% occur only once, and around 0.06% lies in the top ten. Sequenced sample: naive CD4+ T cells sorted from blood. These receptors all stem from a woman between 25 and 40 years old in good health. Each CDR3 is given with its conserved first and last residue. A D gene is named only where the DNA matches it firmly. Expanded clones are given a class, and other clones once, few, many or no size at all.

clone_size: -
j_call: TRBJ2-6
v_call: TRBV5-1
cdr3_length: 16
d_call: -
cdr3_nt: TGCGCCAGCCTCGGGCAGCCCTCGGGTGGGGCCAACGTCCTGACTTTC
cdr3_aa: CASLGQPSGGANVLTF

clone_size: -
j_call: TRBJ1-5
v_call: TRBV6-1
cdr3_length: 16
d_call: -
cdr3_nt: TGTGCCAGCAGTGAACTAACCGGGACACTCAATCAGCCCCAGCATTTT
cdr3_aa: CASSELTGTLNQPQHF

clone_size: -
j_call: TRBJ2-7
v_call: TRBV5-1
cdr3_length: 15
d_call: TRBD2
cdr3_nt: TGCGCCAGCAGCCTATCCGGGACTAGCAGCTACGAGCAGTACTTC
cdr3_aa: CASSLSGTSSYEQYF

clone_size: -
j_call: TRBJ2-5
v_call: TRBV11-1
cdr3_length: 14
d_call: -
cdr3_nt: TGTGCCAGCAGCTTAGCTGGGCAGCAAGAGACCCAGTACTTC
cdr3_aa: CASSLAGQQETQYF

clone_size: -
j_call: TRBJ2-1
v_call: TRBV28
cdr3_length: 14
d_call: -
cdr3_nt: TGTGCCAGCCTGAAGGGGACCCCCGGCAATGAGCAGTTCTTC
cdr3_aa: CASLKGTPGNEQFF

clone_size: -
j_call: TRBJ2-1
v_call: TRBV29-1
cdr3_length: 18
d_call: -
cdr3_nt: TGCAGCGTTTTTGGGGCATGGGACGGACTGAGCTCCTACAATGAGCAGTTCTTC
cdr3_aa: CSVFGAWDGLSSYNEQFF

clone_size: -
j_call: TRBJ1-2
v_call: TRBV5-8
cdr3_length: 14
d_call: TRBD1
cdr3_nt: TGTGCCAGCAGCCCCGGGACAGGGAACTATGGCTACACCTTC
cdr3_aa: CASSPGTGNYGYTF

clone_size: -
j_call: TRBJ2-7
v_call: TRBV28
cdr3_length: 15
d_call: TRBD1
cdr3_nt: TGTGCCAGCAGTTCATCCGGGACAGGGTGGTACGAGCAGTACTTC
cdr3_aa: CASSSSGTGWYEQYF

clone_size: -
j_call: TRBJ2-1
v_call: TRBV6-5
cdr3_length: 16
d_call: TRBD2
cdr3_nt: TGTGCCAGCAGTTACCGCACGCGGGGAGGGGACAATGAGCAGTTCTTC
cdr3_aa: CASSYRTRGGDNEQFF

clone_size: -
j_call: TRBJ2-6
v_call: TRBV28
cdr3_length: 16
d_call: -
cdr3_nt: TGTGCCAGCACCTCAAGCCGGGGCTCTGGGGCCAACGTCCTGACTTTC
cdr3_aa: CASTSSRGSGANVLTF

clone_size: -
j_call: TRBJ2-3
v_call: TRBV28
cdr3_length: 12
d_call: -
cdr3_nt: TGTGCCAGCCGAAAACTGACAGATACGCAGTATTTT
cdr3_aa: CASRKLTDTQYF

clone_size: -
j_call: TRBJ2-7
v_call: TRBV28
cdr3_length: 15
d_call: TRBD1
cdr3_nt: TGTGCCAGCGAGATAGGAGGACAGGGGGCGAACGAGCAGTACTTC
cdr3_aa: CASEIGGQGANEQYF

clone_size: -
j_call: TRBJ2-7
v_call: TRBV29-1
cdr3_length: 14
d_call: TRBD2
cdr3_nt: TGCAGCGCAGCCGGGACTAGCGGCTCCTACGAGCAGTACTTC
cdr3_aa: CSAAGTSGSYEQYF

clone_size: once
j_call: TRBJ2-1
v_call: TRBV2
cdr3_length: 10
d_call: TRBD2
cdr3_nt: TGTGCCAGCACTGGCGGGAGGAAGTTCTTC
cdr3_aa: CASTGGRKFF

clone_size: -
j_call: TRBJ2-5
v_call: TRBV6-1
cdr3_length: 13
d_call: -
cdr3_nt: TGTGCCAGCAGTGAGAGCCGCCAAGAGACCCAGTACTTC
cdr3_aa: CASSESRQETQYF

clone_size: -
j_call: TRBJ1-1
v_call: TRBV6-5
cdr3_length: 15
d_call: -
cdr3_nt: TGTGCCAGCAGTTACTCCGGGCCGCGGGGCCGGGGAGCTTTCTTT
cdr3_aa: CASSYSGPRGRGAFF

clone_size: once
j_call: TRBJ1-5
v_call: TRBV28
cdr3_length: 14
d_call: TRBD1
cdr3_nt: TGTGCCAGCAGTTTAAGACAGGGGGCACAGCCCCAGCATTTT
cdr3_aa: CASSLRQGAQPQHF

clone_size: -
j_call: TRBJ2-7
v_call: TRBV2
cdr3_length: 16
d_call: -
cdr3_nt: TGTGCCAGCAGTGAAGCAGTAGACGGGAGAACCTACGAGCAGTACTTC
cdr3_aa: CASSEAVDGRTYEQYF

clone_size: -
j_call: TRBJ2-7
v_call: TRBV30
cdr3_length: 15
d_call: -
cdr3_nt: TGTGCCTGGAGCGTAAAGACAGCCACGCGATACGAGCAGTACTTC
cdr3_aa: CAWSVKTATRYEQYF

clone_size: once
j_call: TRBJ2-2
v_call: TRBV2
cdr3_length: 12
d_call: -
cdr3_nt: TGTGCCAGCAGTGTGGACACCGGGGAGCTGTTTTTT
cdr3_aa: CASSVDTGELFF

clone_size: -
j_call: TRBJ2-7
v_call: TRBV6-6
cdr3_length: 14
d_call: TRBD2
cdr3_nt: TGTGCCAGCAGTCGAAGAGCGGGAGTCTACGAGCAGTACTTC
cdr3_aa: CASSRRAGVYEQYF

clone_size: -
j_call: TRBJ2-1
v_call: TRBV19
cdr3_length: 15
d_call: TRBD2
cdr3_nt: TGTGCCAGTAGTGCCTGGACTAGCGATTACAATGAGCAGTTCTTC
cdr3_aa: CASSAWTSDYNEQFF

clone_size: -
j_call: TRBJ2-3
v_call: TRBV5-1
cdr3_length: 16
d_call: TRBD2
cdr3_nt: TGCGCCAGCAGTTCGGGACTAGCGGGAGTTGCAGATACGCAGTATTTT
cdr3_aa: CASSSGLAGVADTQYF

clone_size: once
j_call: TRBJ2-2
v_call: TRBV5-8
cdr3_length: 15
d_call: -
cdr3_nt: TGTGCCAGCAGCCCCGGGCACCTCTTTACCGGGGAGCTGTTTTTT
cdr3_aa: CASSPGHLFTGELFF

clone_size: -
j_call: TRBJ2-7
v_call: TRBV28
cdr3_length: 13
d_call: -
cdr3_nt: TGTGCCAGCAGTCAGGGTTCCATCTACGAGCAGTACTTC
cdr3_aa: CASSQGSIYEQYF

clone_size: -
j_call: TRBJ2-7
v_call: TRBV7-2
cdr3_length: 14
d_call: TRBD1
cdr3_nt: TGTGCCAGCAGCACCGGACAGGGCCCCTACGAGCAGTACTTC
cdr3_aa: CASSTGQGPYEQYF

clone_size: -
j_call: TRBJ2-7
v_call: TRBV28
cdr3_length: 13
d_call: -
cdr3_nt: TGTGCCAGCAGTTTCGAGGGAGTCTACGAGCAGTACTTC
cdr3_aa: CASSFEGVYEQYF

clone_size: once
j_call: TRBJ1-5
v_call: TRBV7-9
cdr3_length: 17
d_call: -
cdr3_nt: TGTGCCAGCAGCTTATGGTTAGGGAAAGTAGGCAATCAGCCCCAGCATTTT
cdr3_aa: CASSLWLGKVGNQPQHF

clone_size: once
j_call: TRBJ1-4
v_call: TRBV30
cdr3_length: 15
d_call: -
cdr3_nt: TGTGCCTGGAGTGTACGGCGGGACTACCGTGAAAAACTGTTTTTT
cdr3_aa: CAWSVRRDYREKLFF

clone_size: once
j_call: TRBJ1-3
v_call: TRBV11-3
cdr3_length: 16
d_call: -
cdr3_nt: TGTGCCAGCAGCATCTCGCAGGGGCCCTCTGGAAACACCATATATTTT
cdr3_aa: CASSISQGPSGNTIYF

clone_size: -
j_call: TRBJ2-1
v_call: TRBV7-2
cdr3_length: 15
d_call: -
cdr3_nt: TGTGCCAGCAGCTTACAAGGACGTCTGAACAATGAGCAGTTCTTC
cdr3_aa: CASSLQGRLNNEQFF

clone_size: -
j_call: TRBJ2-7
v_call: TRBV5-4
cdr3_length: 12
d_call: -
cdr3_nt: TGTGCCGCCGGTACCAGGGGCTACGAGCAGTACTTC
cdr3_aa: CAAGTRGYEQYF

clone_size: -
j_call: TRBJ2-7
v_call: TRBV18
cdr3_length: 12
d_call: -
cdr3_nt: TGTGCCAGCTCACCACGAGATTACGAGCAGTACTTC
cdr3_aa: CASSPRDYEQYF

clone_size: -
j_call: TRBJ2-7
v_call: TRBV2
cdr3_length: 14
d_call: -
cdr3_nt: TGTGCCAGCCTGCGAGAACGATCCTCCTACGAGCAGTACTTC
cdr3_aa: CASLRERSSYEQYF

clone_size: -
j_call: TRBJ2-3
v_call: TRBV11-2
cdr3_length: 18
d_call: TRBD2
cdr3_nt: TGTGCCAGCAGCTCCGCCCCGGGACTAGCCAGAAAGGAGGATACGCAGTATTTT
cdr3_aa: CASSSAPGLARKEDTQYF

clone_size: -
j_call: TRBJ2-7
v_call: TRBV18
cdr3_length: 13
d_call: -
cdr3_nt: TGTGCCAGCTCACCACCGGGCAGCTACGAGCAGTACTTC
cdr3_aa: CASSPPGSYEQYF

clone_size: -
j_call: TRBJ1-5
v_call: TRBV30
cdr3_length: 15
d_call: TRBD1
cdr3_nt: TGTGCCTGGAGTGTACGCTCGTACAGGGGGGAGCCCCAGCATTTT
cdr3_aa: CAWSVRSYRGEPQHF

clone_size: once
j_call: TRBJ1-2
v_call: TRBV4-1
cdr3_length: 15
d_call: -
cdr3_nt: TGCACCAGCAGCCCTCCCGGACCGGATTTACATGGCTACACCTTC
cdr3_aa: CTSSPPGPDLHGYTF

clone_size: -
j_call: TRBJ1-6
v_call: TRBV7-8
cdr3_length: 15
d_call: -
cdr3_nt: TGTGCCAGCAGCAGACGACAAGGGATAAATTCACCCCTCCACTTT
cdr3_aa: CASSRRQGINSPLHF

clone_size: -
j_call: TRBJ1-1
v_call: TRBV5-1
cdr3_length: 14
d_call: -
cdr3_nt: TGCGCCAGCAGCCGCCCGAGTTCCCACACTGAAGCTTTCTTT
cdr3_aa: CASSRPSSHTEAFF

clone_size: once
j_call: TRBJ2-3
v_call: TRBV27
cdr3_length: 14
d_call: -
cdr3_nt: TGTGCCAGCAGTTTCCAGTTTAGCACAGATACGCAGTATTTT
cdr3_aa: CASSFQFSTDTQYF

clone_size: -
j_call: TRBJ2-2
v_call: TRBV28
cdr3_length: 14
d_call: -
cdr3_nt: TGTGCCAGCAGTATTGACGGGGCCGGCGGGGAGCTGTTTTTT
cdr3_aa: CASSIDGAGGELFF

clone_size: once
j_call: TRBJ2-5
v_call: TRBV5-8
cdr3_length: 17
d_call: -
cdr3_nt: TGTGCCAGCAGCCAGGGGACCCTTAGGCGAGGTGAAGAGACCCAGTACTTC
cdr3_aa: CASSQGTLRRGEETQYF

clone_size: -
j_call: TRBJ1-1
v_call: TRBV5-4
cdr3_length: 13
d_call: -
cdr3_nt: TGTGCCAGCAGCTTATATACGAACACTGAAGCTTTCTTT
cdr3_aa: CASSLYTNTEAFF

clone_size: -
j_call: TRBJ2-7
v_call: TRBV5-5
cdr3_length: 16
d_call: TRBD1
cdr3_nt: TGTGCCAGCAGCTTGTATCCCCGGGACAGGGAACGCGAGCAGTACTTC
cdr3_aa: CASSLYPRDREREQYF

clone_size: -
j_call: TRBJ2-2
v_call: TRBV10-2
cdr3_length: 15
d_call: -
cdr3_nt: TGCGCCAGGTTTGTAGAAGCAAGGAACACCGGGGAGCTGTTTTTT
cdr3_aa: CARFVEARNTGELFF

clone_size: few
j_call: TRBJ1-3
v_call: TRBV11-3
cdr3_length: 14
d_call: -
cdr3_nt: TGTGCCAGCAGCACCCCATCTGAGGGAAACACCATATATTTT
cdr3_aa: CASSTPSEGNTIYF

clone_size: once
j_call: TRBJ2-2
v_call: TRBV9
cdr3_length: 15
d_call: -
cdr3_nt: TGTGCCAGCAGCGCGAGCGGTTCGAACACCGGGGAGCTGTTTTTT
cdr3_aa: CASSASGSNTGELFF

clone_size: few
j_call: TRBJ1-1
v_call: TRBV6-1
cdr3_length: 13
d_call: TRBD1
cdr3_nt: TGTGCCAGCAGTGGACAGGGGAACACTGAAGCTTTCTTT
cdr3_aa: CASSGQGNTEAFF

clone_size: -
j_call: TRBJ1-5
v_call: TRBV11-2
cdr3_length: 13
d_call: TRBD1
cdr3_nt: TGTGCCAGCAGCCGCACAGGGGATCAGCCCCAGCATTTT
cdr3_aa: CASSRTGDQPQHF

clone_size: -
j_call: TRBJ1-5
v_call: TRBV28
cdr3_length: 12
d_call: -
cdr3_nt: TGTGCCAGCAGTTTTACCCATCAGCCCCAGCATTTT
cdr3_aa: CASSFTHQPQHF

clone_size: -
j_call: TRBJ2-6
v_call: TRBV19
cdr3_length: 15
d_call: -
cdr3_nt: TGTGCCAGTAGTATGGGGCTATCTGGGGCCAACGTCCTGACTTTC
cdr3_aa: CASSMGLSGANVLTF

clone_size: once
j_call: TRBJ1-5
v_call: TRBV2
cdr3_length: 15
d_call: -
cdr3_nt: TGTGCCAGCAGCCTTAGACGGTATAGCAATCAGCCCCAGCATTTT
cdr3_aa: CASSLRRYSNQPQHF

clone_size: -
j_call: TRBJ2-7
v_call: TRBV11-2
cdr3_length: 11
d_call: -
cdr3_nt: TGTGCCAGCAGTTCCACCTACGAGCAGTACTTC
cdr3_aa: CASSSTYEQYF